This T cell receptor (beta chain) was captured in a study of blood T cell repertoires in COVID-19. Germline loops: CDR1 SEHNR, CDR2 FQNEAQ (reference sequence). This CDR3 comprises 17 residues. Trimming cost V 1 base and J 3 bases; bases outside gene matches: 4. Participants had their cohort set by participant-reported clinical history. TCRdb keeps only in-frame clones here, not all; method: immunoSEQ multiplex PCR. The sample consists of roughly 200,000 clones, about 91% of them appearing once. This chain uses TRBV7-9 with TRBJ2-3, with 13 bases that match TRBD2. The TCR was taken from a man aged 18 to 35 with acute COVID-19. Sequenced input: PBMCs or T cells enriched from blood (not recorded which). CDR3 loop: CASSLGTSGSGTDTQYF. The CDR3 nucleotides are TGTGCCAGCAGCTTAGGGACTAGCGGGAGTGGTACAGATACGCAGTATTTT.